This T cell receptor beta chain comes out of a study of T cells expressing NK-cell markers. Turning to the study itself: Sorted CD3+CD56-NKG2C+, CD3+CD56+NKG2C+ and CD3+CD56+NKG2C- T cells supplied the TCR beta repertoires. General study findings and limits: The CD3+CD56-NKG2C+ fraction was also led by these clonotypes in a few donors.

TCRdb re-called the 5' RACE reads and catalogs CDR3 proteins one per entry, DNA excluded. Its clone listing holds roughly 160,000 distinct CDR3 sequences. Regarding this clonotype: What it recognizes is unknown.

The clonotype was recovered from a man aged 18-75 years in good health. Sequencing was performed on blood T cells: a sorted CD56 or NKG2C T cell subset, CD4+ or CD8+ T cells, or bulk PBMC T cells (not recorded which).

CDR3: CASSFRDYGYTF. The chain couples TRBV5-5 to TRBJ1-2; TCRdb selects TRBD1, and the lack of DNA leaves this call unchecked. Germline values: CDR1 SGHKS, CDR2 YYEKEE (reference sequence). This CDR3 has 12 amino acids.